The sequence of this T cell receptor (beta chain) was determined in a study of response to subunit inactivated influenza vaccine. Study-level results: The authors suggested that few new T cells are recruited per seasonal influenza vaccination.

The CDR3 spans 13 residues. V lost 3 bases and J 5 bases, leaving 10 bases between the germline ends. The germline V gene encodes CDR1 SEHNR and CDR2 FQNEAQ (reference sequence). TCRdb ran MiXCR on the RT-PCR reads and lists one entry per CDR3 protein. This sample has 530,000 or so distinct CDR3 sequences, with about 15% found just once. Comments on this clonotype: Its specificity is unknown.

The TCR sequence derives from a man between 45 and 60 years old who received an inactivated influenza vaccine. Sequenced here: PBMCs from blood, sampled 12 days after vaccination. This chain connects TRBV7-9 to TRBJ2-5; D unresolved. CDR3: CASSFGSMETQYF. As DNA, the CDR3 is TGTGCCAGCAGCTTCGGGTCAATGGAGACCCAGTACTTC.